This TCR beta chain is drawn from a study of blood T cell repertoires in COVID-19. The CDR3 runs 15 residues. The germline CDR1 and CDR2 sequences are SEHNR and FQNEAQ (reference sequence). Trimming pared 5 bases from V and 8 bases from J, leaving 18 bases between. This table comes from immunoSEQ multiplex PCR, and its TCRdb copy is limited to in-frame clones, with some not included. The data contain about 250,000 clones, over 75% of them singletons. This sequence joins TRBV7-9 and TRBJ1-4; maybe TRBD1 (5 bases). The specimen sequenced was peripheral blood. The TCR comes from a man aged 50-60 years with active or convalescent COVID-19. DNA for the CDR3: TGTGCCAGCAGCAGTTCGTGGGGGGATGGGGAAAAACTGTTTTTT. Translated, it gives CASSSSWGDGEKLFF.